This record concerns one T cell receptor (beta chain) sequence. The sample has other DNA sequences that encode this CDR3 too. These data come from a study of blood T cell repertoires in COVID-19. Per the study methods: Estimation of nucleated cell counts was performed using reference gene primer amplification. Generated by immunoSEQ multiplex PCR, the TCRdb table keeps only in-frame clones and is missing some. The V and J calls and clone size are taken from that table; D and trimming were inferred from the DNA. This table has roughly 140,000 clones, roughly nine tenths appearing once. The sequenced sample consisted of peripheral blood. The sequence derives from a woman aged 60-75 years with active COVID-19.

DNA for the CDR3: TGTGCCAGCAGCTTAGTTGGCCGCACTGAAGCTTTCTTT. Its translation: CASSLVGRTEAFF. This chain uses TRBV11-2 with TRBJ1-1; D is undetermined. Trimming stripped 1 base from V and 4 bases from J, with 7 bases between. The germline gives CDR1 SGHAT, CDR2 FQNNGV. CDR3 size: 13 residues.